This is a list of T cell receptor beta chains from one sample in a study of T cell changes during pregnancy in multiple sclerosis. Method: immunoSEQ multiplex PCR; TCRdb's copy keeps in-frame clones and lacks some. The sample has about 73,000 clones; under 90% are singletons. Sequenced here: peripheral blood, sampled after pregnancy. These receptor sequences come from a female donor in good health, enrolled as a control in a pregnancy study. Each CDR3 is given with its conserved first and last residue. D genes are given only for firm matches. Size values are once, few and many counts, or a class for expanded clones, and some rows have none.

d_call	v_call	j_call	cdr3_length	clone_size	cdr3_nt	cdr3_aa
.	TRBV9	TRBJ2-5	14	once	TGTGCCAGCAGCCTCGGACAGTACCAAGAGACCCAGTACTTC	CASSLGQYQETQYF
.	TRBV29-1	TRBJ2-5	12	.	TGCAGCGTTGTACGGGTGAAAGAGACCCAGTACTTC	CSVVRVKETQYF
.	TRBV18	TRBJ2-7	12	.	TGTGCCAGCTCAGAAGCGAGCCGGGAGCAGTACTTC	CASSEASREQYF
TRBD1	TRBV11-3	TRBJ2-6	17	once	TGTGCCAGCAGCGCCGGGACAGGGGGAACTCGGGCCAACGTCCTGACTTTC	CASSAGTGGTRANVLTF
.	TRBV5-8	TRBJ2-6	17	.	TGTGCCAGCAGCCAGGCGCTCCAGAGCTCTGGGGCCAACGTCCTGACTTTC	CASSQALQSSGANVLTF
.	TRBV23-1	TRBJ2-6	19	.	TGCGCCAGCAGTCAATCGGAGCGAGGAACTCCCTCTGGGGCCAACGTCCTGACTTTC	CASSQSERGTPSGANVLTF
.	TRBV10-1	TRBJ1-2	12	once	TGCGCCAGCAGAAACCGGGACTATGGCTACACCTTC	CASRNRDYGYTF
TRBD1	TRBV9	TRBJ2-4	15	.	TGTGCCAGCAGCGCGGTCGGACAGGGGAGGGACATTCAGTACTTC	CASSAVGQGRDIQYF
TRBD2	TRBV6-1	TRBJ2-7	14	.	TGTGCCAGCCGACCCGGACTAGCGGACTACGAGCAGTACTTC	CASRPGLADYEQYF
TRBD1	TRBV5-4	TRBJ2-7	15	.	TGTGCCAGCAGCTTCCCCCGGGACAGCGTCTACGAGCAGTACTTC	CASSFPRDSVYEQYF
.	TRBV25-1	TRBJ1-5	14	.	TGTGCCAGCATGCCCCAGGGTTGGGATCAGCCCCAGCATTTT	CASMPQGWDQPQHF
TRBD2	TRBV7-8	TRBJ2-7	13	.	TGTGCCAGCTTCGGGGCGGGAGCCTACGAGCAGTACTTC	CASFGAGAYEQYF
.	TRBV6-5	TRBJ2-7	14	.	TGTGCCAGCACTCTCAGGGCAGGGGCCTACGAGCAGTACTTC	CASTLRAGAYEQYF
TRBD1	TRBV4-3	TRBJ2-5	15	.	TGCGCCAGCAGCCAGGCGGACAGGGGCGGGGAGACCCAGTACTTC	CASSQADRGGETQYF
.	TRBV5-6	TRBJ1-1	14	.	TGTGCCAGCAGCTTGGACAGGAGGAACACTGAAGCTTTCTTT	CASSLDRRNTEAFF
TRBD1	TRBV7-2	TRBJ1-4	13	once	TGTGCCAGCAGCCGGGACAGGGGGAACGAACTGTTTTTT	CASSRDRGNELFF
.	TRBV7-2	TRBJ2-5	14	.	TGTGCCAGCAGCTTACCCCCCTCGCGAGAGACCCAGTACTTC	CASSLPPSRETQYF
TRBD1	TRBV7-8	TRBJ2-7	14	.	TGTGCCAGCAGCACTCGGGACAGTAGGGGCGAGCAGTACTTC	CASSTRDSRGEQYF
.	TRBV11-2	TRBJ2-2	16	.	TGTGCCAGCAGCCCCCCCCTGCGGCTTGACACCGGGGAGCTGTTTTTT	CASSPPLRLDTGELFF
.	TRBV10-1	TRBJ1-6	14	.	TGCGCCAGCAGTGAGAACTACGGGAATTCACCCCTCCACTTT	CASSENYGNSPLHF
TRBD2	TRBV19	TRBJ2-1	13	.	TGTGCCAGCGAACAGCGGGGGGCTTTTGAGCAGTTCTTC	CASEQRGAFEQFF
.	TRBV5-6	TRBJ1-2	14	.	TGTGCCAGCAGCCCCGAAGGAGAAAACTATGGCTACACCTTC	CASSPEGENYGYTF
.	TRBV10-2	TRBJ1-1	15	.	TGCGCCAGCTATAAGGGGCGGGACTGGAACACTGAAGCTTTCTTT	CASYKGRDWNTEAFF
TRBD1	TRBV4-1	TRBJ1-2	20	.	TGCGCCAGCAGCCAAGATGGGGGAACCGGGACAGGGGGCGGACACTATGGCTACACCTTC	CASSQDGGTGTGGGHYGYTF
.	TRBV18	TRBJ1-2	13	.	TGTGCCAGCTCACCAGAAGGCGGCTATGGCTACACCTTC	CASSPEGGYGYTF
.	TRBV5-5	TRBJ1-5	16	.	TGTGCCAGCAGCTTGGGTCCCCAGGGAAACAATCAGCCCCAGCATTTT	CASSLGPQGNNQPQHF